This is a list of T cell receptor beta chains from one sample in a study of early T cells in non-severe SARS-CoV-2 infection. One entry per CDR3 protein, called by TCRdb with MiXCR from the 5' RACE reads. This sample carries more than 65,000 distinct CDR3 sequences, 13% of them seen once, and the ten largest clones take about 5.2%. The sequencing sample was made of whole blood. The receptors come from an adult who was a healthcare worker with PCR-confirmed SARS-CoV-2 infection or an uninfected control (not recorded which). Both conserved end residues are part of each CDR3. Each record gives: D gene, V gene, J gene, clone size, CDR3 DNA, CDR3 protein. D genes are given only for firm matches. Clone size is shown for a subset of rows, as once, few, many or a class of expanded clone.

D: .
V: TRBV29-1
J: TRBJ1-1
size: few
DNA: TGCAGCGTTGTCGCGGGGCGAGTTTTGTACACTGAAGCTTTCTTT
CDR3: CSVVAGRVLYTEAFF

D: .
V: TRBV4-2
J: TRBJ2-7
size: few
DNA: TGTGCCAGCAGCCATTCTAGTAGGGGAAACGAGCAGTACTTC
CDR3: CASSHSSRGNEQYF

D: TRBD1
V: TRBV13
J: TRBJ2-1
size: few
DNA: TGTGCCAGCAGCTTAGGCCTAGGGACAGGGGCTGAGCAGTTCTTC
CDR3: CASSLGLGTGAEQFF

D: .
V: TRBV6-2/TRBV6-3
J: TRBJ1-1
size: many
DNA: TGTGCCAGCAGCCCAGGGGTCCCTGAAGCTTTCTTT
CDR3: CASSPGVPEAFF

D: .
V: TRBV6-5
J: TRBJ2-7
size: many
DNA: TGTGCCAGCAGTAACGGTCGGGGTATCCACGAGCAGTACTTC
CDR3: CASSNGRGIHEQYF

D: .
V: TRBV10-3
J: TRBJ1-2
size: .
DNA: TGTGCCATCGGGAAACCCTATGGCTACACCTTC
CDR3: CAIGKPYGYTF

D: .
V: TRBV6-5
J: TRBJ1-1
size: .
DNA: TGTGCCAGCAGTTATCGAGGAAACAACACTGAAGCTTTCTTT
CDR3: CASSYRGNNTEAFF

D: TRBD1
V: TRBV9
J: TRBJ2-5
size: many
DNA: TGTGCCAGCAGCAAACAGGGGGCTGGGACCCAGTACTTC
CDR3: CASSKQGAGTQYF

D: .
V: TRBV7-9
J: TRBJ1-4
size: .
DNA: TGTGCCAGCAGCTCCCACCTGGGAGGAGGCGAAAAACTGTTTTTT
CDR3: CASSSHLGGGEKLFF

D: .
V: TRBV7-2
J: TRBJ1-2
size: .
DNA: TGTGCCAGCACCCTGCTCGTTAACTATGGCTACACCTTC
CDR3: CASTLLVNYGYTF

D: TRBD2
V: TRBV2
J: TRBJ2-7
size: many
DNA: TGTGCCAGCAGATCGACTAGCGGGTCCTCCTACGAGCAGTACTTC
CDR3: CASRSTSGSSYEQYF

D: .
V: TRBV30
J: TRBJ1-3
size: .
DNA: TGTGCCTGGAGTGTACAGGCCTCTGGAAACACCATATATTTT
CDR3: CAWSVQASGNTIYF

D: .
V: TRBV24-1
J: TRBJ1-2
size: .
DNA: TGTGCCACCAGTGCGGACGGATACTATGGCTACACCTTC
CDR3: CATSADGYYGYTF

D: .
V: TRBV30
J: TRBJ1-2
size: few
DNA: TGTGCCTCGGACGACAGGTTTTATGGCTACACCTTC
CDR3: CASDDRFYGYTF

D: .
V: TRBV7-3
J: TRBJ2-2
size: .
DNA: TGTGCCAGCAGCTTAACGGCGGGACCGAACGTCGGGGAGCTGTTTTTT
CDR3: CASSLTAGPNVGELFF

D: .
V: TRBV29-1
J: TRBJ2-7
size: .
DNA: TGCAGCGCCATGGACAGTCCCTACGAGCAGTACTTC
CDR3: CSAMDSPYEQYF

D: .
V: TRBV4-1
J: TRBJ2-2
size: few
DNA: TGCGCCAGCAGCCCTCAACTAGTGAACACCGGGGAGCTGTTTTTT
CDR3: CASSPQLVNTGELFF

D: .
V: TRBV21-1
J: TRBJ2-1
size: many
DNA: TGTGCCAGCACCCTGGGAGGGGCCCGAGCTTGGGAGCAGTTCTTC
CDR3: CASTLGGARAWEQFF

D: .
V: TRBV9
J: TRBJ2-3
size: .
DNA: TGTGCCAGCAGCTCCCTTCCCTCGGGGCCCAGAGGGAGGTCGACAGATACGCAGTATTTT
CDR3: CASSSLPSGPRGRSTDTQYF

D: .
V: TRBV19
J: TRBJ2-7
size: .
DNA: TGTGCCAGTAGTTCCCCCGGACGGGGGCACGAGCAGTACTTC
CDR3: CASSSPGRGHEQYF

D: TRBD2
V: TRBV5-1
J: TRBJ2-5
size: few
DNA: TGCGCCAGCAGCTTCTTTCGCGGGGGGGCCGGCGGCGAGACCCAGTACTTC
CDR3: CASSFFRGGAGGETQYF

D: TRBD1
V: TRBV19
J: TRBJ2-7
size: .
DNA: TGTGCCAGTAGTATTGGTGGGGACAGTTCCTACGAGCAGTACTTC
CDR3: CASSIGGDSSYEQYF

D: .
V: TRBV2
J: TRBJ2-7
size: .
DNA: TGTGCCAGCAGTGTCGGCTACGAGCAGTACTTC
CDR3: CASSVGYEQYF

D: .
V: TRBV9
J: TRBJ2-4
size: many
DNA: TGTGCCAGCAGCGTAGACGGTCTAGCCAAAAACATTCAGTACTTC
CDR3: CASSVDGLAKNIQYF

D: .
V: TRBV5-4
J: TRBJ2-2
size: many
DNA: TGTGCCAGCAGCATCAGGGGATACACCGGGGAGCTGTTTTTT
CDR3: CASSIRGYTGELFF

D: .
V: TRBV4-2
J: TRBJ1-2
size: few
DNA: TGTGCCAGCAGCCCCCCGGCCGGGGGCTGGCATGGCTACACCTTC
CDR3: CASSPPAGGWHGYTF

D: .
V: TRBV24-1
J: TRBJ1-2
size: .
DNA: TGTGCCACCAGTGGACCTCAGGGCGCAGATAACTATGGCTACACCTTC
CDR3: CATSGPQGADNYGYTF

D: .
V: TRBV3-1
J: TRBJ2-2
size: .
DNA: TGTGCCAGCAGCCACATCACCGGGGAGCTGTTTTTT
CDR3: CASSHITGELFF

D: .
V: TRBV7-2
J: TRBJ2-3
size: once
DNA: TGTGCCAGCAGCTTTTTAAGGGCCAGCACAGATACGCAGTATTTT
CDR3: CASSFLRASTDTQYF

D: TRBD2
V: TRBV11-1
J: TRBJ2-1
size: once
DNA: TGTGCCAGCAGCTTAGGGGTAGCGGGGCCCTACAATGAGCAGTTCTTC
CDR3: CASSLGVAGPYNEQFF